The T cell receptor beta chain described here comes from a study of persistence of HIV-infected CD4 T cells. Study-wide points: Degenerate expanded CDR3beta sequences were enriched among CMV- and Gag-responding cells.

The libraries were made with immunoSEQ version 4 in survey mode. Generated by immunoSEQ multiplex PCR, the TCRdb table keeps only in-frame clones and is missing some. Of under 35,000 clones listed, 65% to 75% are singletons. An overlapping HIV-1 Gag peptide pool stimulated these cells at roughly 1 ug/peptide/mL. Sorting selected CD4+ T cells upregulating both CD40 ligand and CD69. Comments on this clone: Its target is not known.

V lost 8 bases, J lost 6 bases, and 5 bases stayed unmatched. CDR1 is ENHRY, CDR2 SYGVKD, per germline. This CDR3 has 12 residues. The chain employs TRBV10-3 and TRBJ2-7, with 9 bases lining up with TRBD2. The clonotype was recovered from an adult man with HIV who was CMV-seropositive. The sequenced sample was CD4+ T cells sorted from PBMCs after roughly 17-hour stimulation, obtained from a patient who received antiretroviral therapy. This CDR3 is CAIAGLAGEQYF. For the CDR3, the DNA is TGTGCCATCGCGGGACTAGCAGGCGAGCAGTACTTC.